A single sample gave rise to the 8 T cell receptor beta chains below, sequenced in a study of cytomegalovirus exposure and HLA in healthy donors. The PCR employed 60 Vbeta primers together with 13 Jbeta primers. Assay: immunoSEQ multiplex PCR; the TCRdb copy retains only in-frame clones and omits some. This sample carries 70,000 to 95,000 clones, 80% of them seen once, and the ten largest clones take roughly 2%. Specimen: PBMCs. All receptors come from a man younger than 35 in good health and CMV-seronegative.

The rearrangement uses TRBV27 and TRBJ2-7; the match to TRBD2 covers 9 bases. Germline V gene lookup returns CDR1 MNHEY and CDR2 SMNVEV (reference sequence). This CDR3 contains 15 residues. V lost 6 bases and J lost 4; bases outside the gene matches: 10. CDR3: CASSTIAGADYEQYF. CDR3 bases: TGTGCCAGCAGCACTATAGCGGGGGCCGATTACGAGCAGTACTTC.

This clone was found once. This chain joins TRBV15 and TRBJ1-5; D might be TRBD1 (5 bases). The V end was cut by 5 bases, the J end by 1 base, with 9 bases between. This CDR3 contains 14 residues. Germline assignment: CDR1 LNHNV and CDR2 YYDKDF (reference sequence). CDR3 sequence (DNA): TGTGCCACCAGCGGCGGGGCAAGCAATCAGCCCCAGCATTTT. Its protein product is CATSGGASNQPQHF.

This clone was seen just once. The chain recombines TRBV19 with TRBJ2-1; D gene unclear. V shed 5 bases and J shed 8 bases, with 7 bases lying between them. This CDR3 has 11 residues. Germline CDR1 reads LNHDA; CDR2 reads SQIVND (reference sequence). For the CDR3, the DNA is TGTGCCAGTAGTCTTTCGGATGAGCAGTTCTTC. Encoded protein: CASSLSDEQFF.

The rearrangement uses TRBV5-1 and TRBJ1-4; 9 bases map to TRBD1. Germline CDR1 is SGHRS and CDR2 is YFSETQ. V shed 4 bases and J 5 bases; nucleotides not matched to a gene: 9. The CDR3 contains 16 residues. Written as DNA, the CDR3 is TGCGCCAGCAGCGGGGCCCCGGGACAGGGAAATGAAAAACTGTTTTTT. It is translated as CASSGAPGQGNEKLFF.

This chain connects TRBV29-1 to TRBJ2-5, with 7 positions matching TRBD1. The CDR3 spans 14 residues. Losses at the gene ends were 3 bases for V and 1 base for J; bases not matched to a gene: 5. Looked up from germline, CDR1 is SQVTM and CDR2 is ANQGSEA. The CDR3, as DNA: TGCAGCGTTGATACCGGGACAGCCCAAGAGACCCAGTACTTC. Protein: CSVDTGTAQETQYF.

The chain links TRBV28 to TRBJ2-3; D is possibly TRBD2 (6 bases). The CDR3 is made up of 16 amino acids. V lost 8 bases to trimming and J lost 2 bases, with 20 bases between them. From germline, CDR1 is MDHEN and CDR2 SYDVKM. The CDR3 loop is CASALGRSGATDTQYF. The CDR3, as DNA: TGTGCCAGCGCCCTAGGTCGTTCGGGAGCCACAGATACGCAGTATTTT.

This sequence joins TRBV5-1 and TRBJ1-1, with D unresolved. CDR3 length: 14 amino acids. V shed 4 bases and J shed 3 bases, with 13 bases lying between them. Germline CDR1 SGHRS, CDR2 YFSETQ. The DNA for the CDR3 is TGCGCCAGCAGCGCAAACCCCGAGGACACTGAAGCTTTCTTT. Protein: CASSANPEDTEAFF.

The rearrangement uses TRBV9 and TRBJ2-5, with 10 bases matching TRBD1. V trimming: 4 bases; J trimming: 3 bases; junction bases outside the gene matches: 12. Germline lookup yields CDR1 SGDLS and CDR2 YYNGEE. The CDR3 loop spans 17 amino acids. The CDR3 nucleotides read TGTGCCAGCAGCCCGGGGGACAGGGGCCCCTCGGAAGAGACCCAGTACTTC. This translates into CASSPGDRGPSEETQYF.